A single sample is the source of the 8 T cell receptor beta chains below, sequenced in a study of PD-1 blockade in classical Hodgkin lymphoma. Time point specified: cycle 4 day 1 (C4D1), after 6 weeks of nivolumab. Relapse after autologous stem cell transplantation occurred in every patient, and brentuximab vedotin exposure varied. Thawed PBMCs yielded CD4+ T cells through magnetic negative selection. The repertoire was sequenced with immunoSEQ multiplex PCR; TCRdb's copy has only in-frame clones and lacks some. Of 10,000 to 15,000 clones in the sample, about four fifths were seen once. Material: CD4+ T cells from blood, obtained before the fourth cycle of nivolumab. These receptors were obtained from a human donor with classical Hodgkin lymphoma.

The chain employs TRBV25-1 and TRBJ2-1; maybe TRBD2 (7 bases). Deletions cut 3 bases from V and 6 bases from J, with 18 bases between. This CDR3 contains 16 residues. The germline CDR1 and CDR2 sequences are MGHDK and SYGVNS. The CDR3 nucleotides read TGTGCCAGCAGTGATCATATAGGAAGGGGGGGCAATGAGCAGTTCTTC. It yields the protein CASSDHIGRGGNEQFF. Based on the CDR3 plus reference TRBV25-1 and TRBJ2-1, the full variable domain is EADIYQTPRYLVIGTGKKITLECSQTMGHDKMYWYQQDPGMELHLIHYSYGVNSTEKGDLSSESTVSRIRTEHFPLTLESARPSHTSQYLCASSDHIGRGGNEQFFGPGTRLTVL.

CDR3: CASGENRESEQYF. The CDR3 bases are TGTGCCAGCGGGGAAAACAGGGAGAGCGAGCAGTACTTC. V is TRBV2 and J is TRBJ2-7, with D tentatively TRBD1 (6 bases). Trimming removed 8 bases from V and 6 bases from J, with 17 bases in between. CDR1 and CDR2 from the germline V gene are SNHLY and FYNNEI. The CDR3 runs 13 residues.

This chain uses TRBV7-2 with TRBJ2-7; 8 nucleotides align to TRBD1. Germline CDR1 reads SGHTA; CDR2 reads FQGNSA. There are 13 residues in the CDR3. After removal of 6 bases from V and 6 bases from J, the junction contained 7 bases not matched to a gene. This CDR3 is CASSSDRGGEQYF. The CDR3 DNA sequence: TGTGCCAGCAGTTCTGACAGGGGAGGCGAGCAGTACTTC.

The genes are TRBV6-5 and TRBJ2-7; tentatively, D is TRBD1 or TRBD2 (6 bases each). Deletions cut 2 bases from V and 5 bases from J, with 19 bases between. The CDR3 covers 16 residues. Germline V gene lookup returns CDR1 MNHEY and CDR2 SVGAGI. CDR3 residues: CASSYGWVGGVNEQYF. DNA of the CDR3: TGTGCCAGCAGTTACGGGTGGGTGGGGGGCGTCAACGAGCAGTACTTC.

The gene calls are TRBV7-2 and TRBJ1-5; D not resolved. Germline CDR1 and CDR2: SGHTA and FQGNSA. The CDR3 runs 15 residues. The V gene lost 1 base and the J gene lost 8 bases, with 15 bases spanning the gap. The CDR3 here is CASSLELGRIEPQHF. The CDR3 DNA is TGTGCCAGCAGCTTAGAATTAGGCAGAATTGAGCCCCAGCATTTT.

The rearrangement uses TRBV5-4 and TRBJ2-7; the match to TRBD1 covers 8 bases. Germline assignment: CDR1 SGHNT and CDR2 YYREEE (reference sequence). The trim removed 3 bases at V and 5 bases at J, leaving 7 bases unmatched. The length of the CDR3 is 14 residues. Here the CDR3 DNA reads TGTGCCAGCAGCTCGGGACAGGCCAAGGACGAGCAGTACTTC. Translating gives CASSSGQAKDEQYF.

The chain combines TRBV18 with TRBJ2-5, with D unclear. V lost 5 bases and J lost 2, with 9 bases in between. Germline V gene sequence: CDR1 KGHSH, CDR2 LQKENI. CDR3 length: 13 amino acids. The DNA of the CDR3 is TGTGCCAGCTCAACCGACATTCAAGAGACCCAGTACTTC. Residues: CASSTDIQETQYF.

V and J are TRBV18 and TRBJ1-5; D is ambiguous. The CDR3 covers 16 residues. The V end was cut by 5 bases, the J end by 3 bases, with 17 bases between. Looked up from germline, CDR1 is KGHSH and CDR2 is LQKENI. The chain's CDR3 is CASSSAYGRFNQPQHF. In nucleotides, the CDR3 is TGTGCCAGCTCATCTGCCTACGGCCGTTTCAATCAGCCCCAGCATTTT. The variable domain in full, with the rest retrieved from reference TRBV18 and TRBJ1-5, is NAGVMQNPRHLVRRRGQEARLRCSPMKGHSHVYWYRQLPEEGLKFMVYLQKENIIDESGMPKERFSAEFPKEGPSILRIQQVVRGDSAAYFCASSSAYGRFNQPQHFGDGTRLSIL.